These T cell receptor beta chains were read from a single sample in a study of T cells in severe cutaneous drug reactions. For each CDR3 protein, TCRdb gives one entry from its re-call of the multiplex PCR reads, without DNA. The sample shows about 21,000 distinct CDR3 sequences, and 6% to 8% sits with its ten largest clones. The specimen was PBMCs. All receptors come from a human donor with toxic epidermal necrolysis, a severe cutaneous drug reaction. Each CDR3 is given with its conserved first and last residue. Some rows mark clone size as missing; the rest say once, few, many or name a class of expanded clone.

CDR3	size	V	length	J
CASSQDRGLGQPQHF	-	TRBV4-1	15	TRBJ1-5
CASGGRNTGELFF	-	TRBV19	13	TRBJ2-2
CASPGQGTNTEAFF	medium-sized	TRBV2	14	TRBJ1-1
CASSMTSGSSETQYF	-	TRBV7-2	15	TRBJ2-5
CASSIGRGNYGYTF	-	TRBV19	14	TRBJ1-2
CSAASSQGTLSPLHF	-	TRBV20-1	15	TRBJ1-6
CASSRDRGGGANVLTF	-	TRBV12-3/TRBV12-4	16	TRBJ2-6
CASRTNRLAGEDEQFF	-	TRBV6-6	16	TRBJ2-1
CASSILTSGQQETQYF	-	TRBV19	16	TRBJ2-5
CATSDSWGPPPETQYF	-	TRBV24-1	16	TRBJ2-5
CASSLTQGAGELFF	medium-sized	TRBV7-6	14	TRBJ2-2
CASSERPDHHGEQFF	-	TRBV6-1	15	TRBJ2-1
CASSLGTGGNIQYF	-	TRBV19	14	TRBJ2-4
CATSWGLAGEEQYF	-	TRBV15	14	TRBJ2-7
CASTPDPSTNTEAFF	-	TRBV19	15	TRBJ1-1
CAISGASVNTDTQYF	-	TRBV10-3	15	TRBJ2-3
CASSLSKGTAEAFF	-	TRBV4-3	14	TRBJ1-1
CAARGHEPEAFF	-	TRBV25-1	12	TRBJ1-1
CASSSDNTYGYTF	-	TRBV5-1	13	TRBJ1-2
CASSQTGNDYGYTF	-	TRBV4-3	14	TRBJ1-2
CASSYSWLNHEQYF	-	TRBV6-5	14	TRBJ2-7
CASSQDRPAIGYTF	-	TRBV4-3	14	TRBJ1-2
CASRGLASYNEQFF	-	TRBV7-9	14	TRBJ2-1
CASSLDSRHHEQYF	-	TRBV11-2	14	TRBJ2-7
CSARGGRVNTEAFF	-	TRBV20-1	14	TRBJ1-1
CATYGQVIDDSPLHF	-	TRBV10-2	15	TRBJ1-6
CSGGGRYEQYF	-	TRBV29-1	11	TRBJ2-7
CASSEQYGGNEQFF	-	TRBV12-3/TRBV12-4	14	TRBJ2-1
CASSLGRGTGGGYTF	-	TRBV4-3	15	TRBJ1-2